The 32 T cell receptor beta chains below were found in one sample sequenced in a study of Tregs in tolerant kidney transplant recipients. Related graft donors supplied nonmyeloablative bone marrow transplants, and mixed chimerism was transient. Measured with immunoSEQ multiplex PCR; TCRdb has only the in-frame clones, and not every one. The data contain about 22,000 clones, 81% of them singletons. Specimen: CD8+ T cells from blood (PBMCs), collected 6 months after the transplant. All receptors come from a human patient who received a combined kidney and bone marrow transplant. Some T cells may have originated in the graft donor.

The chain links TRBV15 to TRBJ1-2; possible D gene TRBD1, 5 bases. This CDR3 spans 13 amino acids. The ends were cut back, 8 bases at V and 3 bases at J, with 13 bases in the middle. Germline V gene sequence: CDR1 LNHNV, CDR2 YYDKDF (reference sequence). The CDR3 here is CATWGVGYYGYTF. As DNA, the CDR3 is TGTGCCACCTGGGGCGTTGGTTACTATGGCTACACCTTC.

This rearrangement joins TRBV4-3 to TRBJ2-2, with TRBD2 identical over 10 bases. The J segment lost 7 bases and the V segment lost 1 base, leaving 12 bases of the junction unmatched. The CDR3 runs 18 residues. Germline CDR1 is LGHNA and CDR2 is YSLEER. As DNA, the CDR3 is TGCGCCAGCAGCCAAGGGACTAGCGGCCCGCGGGGAATCGGGGAGCTGTTTTTT. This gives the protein CASSQGTSGPRGIGELFF.

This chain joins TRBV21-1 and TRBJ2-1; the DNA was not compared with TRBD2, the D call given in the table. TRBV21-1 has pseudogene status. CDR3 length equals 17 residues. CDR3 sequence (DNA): TGTGCCAGCAGCAAAGTTTCGGGACTAGTTTATTCTTCGGAGCAGTTCTTC. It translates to CASSKVSGLVYSSEQFF.

As DNA, the CDR3 is TGTGCCAGCAGCCAGGGGGCTGAGACTGAAGCTTTCTTT. Its protein product is CASSQGAETEAFF. The V and J genes are TRBV6-1 and TRBJ1-1, with 8 bases fitting TRBD1. After removal of 6 bases from V and 5 bases from J, the junction contained 5 bases not matched to a gene. The CDR3 is made up of 13 amino acids. Germline lookup yields CDR1 MNHNS and CDR2 SASEGT.

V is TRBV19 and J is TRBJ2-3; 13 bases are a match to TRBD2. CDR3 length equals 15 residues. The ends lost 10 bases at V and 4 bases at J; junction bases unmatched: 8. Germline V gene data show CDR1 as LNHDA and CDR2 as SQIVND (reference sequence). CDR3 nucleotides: TGTGCCACCGCATTAACTAGCGGGGGGGCAGATACGCAGTATTTT. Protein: CATALTSGGADTQYF.

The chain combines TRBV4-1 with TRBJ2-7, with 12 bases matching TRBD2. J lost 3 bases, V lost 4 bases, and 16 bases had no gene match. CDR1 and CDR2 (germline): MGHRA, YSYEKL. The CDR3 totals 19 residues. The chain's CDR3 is CASSRHLAGGRNEGYEQYF. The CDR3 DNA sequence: TGCGCCAGCAGCCGCCACCTAGCGGGAGGGCGCAACGAGGGCTACGAGCAGTACTTC.

CDR3 sequence (DNA): TGTGCCAGTAGTTGGAGCAAAAGCGGAGGGGAGACCCAGTACTTC. This codes for CASSWSKSGGETQYF. The V call is TRBV19, the J call TRBJ2-5; a weak D match, TRBD2 (6 bases). The V gene lost 5 bases and the J gene lost 5 bases, with 18 bases spanning the gap. Per the germline V gene, CDR1 is LNHDA and CDR2 is SQIVND (reference sequence). CDR3 length equals 15 residues.

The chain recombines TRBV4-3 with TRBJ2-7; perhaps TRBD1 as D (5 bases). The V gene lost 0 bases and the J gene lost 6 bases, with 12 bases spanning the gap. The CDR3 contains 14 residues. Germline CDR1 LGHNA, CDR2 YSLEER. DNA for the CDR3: TGCGCCAGCAGCCAAGATCTGGGGCTACTCGAGCAGTACTTC. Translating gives CASSQDLGLLEQYF.

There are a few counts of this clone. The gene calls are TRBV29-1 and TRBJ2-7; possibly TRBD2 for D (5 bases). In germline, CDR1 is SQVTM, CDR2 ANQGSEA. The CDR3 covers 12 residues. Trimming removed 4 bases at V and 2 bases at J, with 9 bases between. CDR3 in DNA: TGCAGCGTTGTTCGGGGTCCCTACGAGCAGTACTTC. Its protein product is CSVVRGPYEQYF.

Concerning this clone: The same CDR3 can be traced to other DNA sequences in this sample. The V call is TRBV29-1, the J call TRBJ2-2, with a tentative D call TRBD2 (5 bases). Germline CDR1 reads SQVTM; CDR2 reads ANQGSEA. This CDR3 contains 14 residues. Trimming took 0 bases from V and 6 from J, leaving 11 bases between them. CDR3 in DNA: TGCAGCGTTGAAGATCGGGGTTACCCCGGGGAGCTGTTTTTT. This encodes CSVEDRGYPGELFF.

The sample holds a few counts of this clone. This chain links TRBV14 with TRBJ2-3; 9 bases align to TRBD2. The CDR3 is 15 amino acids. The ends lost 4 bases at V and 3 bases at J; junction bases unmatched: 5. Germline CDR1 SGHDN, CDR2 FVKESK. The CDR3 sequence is CASSRLAAGTDTQYF. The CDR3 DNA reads TGTGCCAGCAGCCGACTAGCGGCGGGGACAGATACGCAGTATTTT.

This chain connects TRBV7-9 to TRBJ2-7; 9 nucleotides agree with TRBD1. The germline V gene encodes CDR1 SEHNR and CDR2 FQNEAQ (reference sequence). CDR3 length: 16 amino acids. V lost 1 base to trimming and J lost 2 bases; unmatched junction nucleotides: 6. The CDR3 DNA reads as TGTGCCAGCAGCTTAGTATTGGACAGGGGAGCCTACGAGCAGTACTTC. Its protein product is CASSLVLDRGAYEQYF.

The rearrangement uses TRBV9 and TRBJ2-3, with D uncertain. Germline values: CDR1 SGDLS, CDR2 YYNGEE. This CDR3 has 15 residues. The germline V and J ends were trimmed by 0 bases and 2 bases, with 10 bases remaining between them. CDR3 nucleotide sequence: TGTGCCAGCAGCGTAGGTGGAGAATACACAGATACGCAGTATTTT. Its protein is CASSVGGEYTDTQYF. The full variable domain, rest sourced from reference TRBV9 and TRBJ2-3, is DSGVTQTPKHLITATGQRVTLRCSPRSGDLSVYWYQQSLDQGLQFLIQYYNGEERAKGNILERFSAQQFPDLHSELNLSSLELGDSALYFCASSVGGEYTDTQYFGPGTRLTVL.

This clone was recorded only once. The CDR3 DNA follows: TGTGCCACCAGCAGAGCCAGGGCCGGGGAGCTGTTTTTT. Protein product: CATSRARAGELFF. V gene TRBV15 combines with J gene TRBJ2-2; possibly TRBD1 for D (5 bases). Per the germline V gene, CDR1 is LNHNV and CDR2 is YYDKDF (reference sequence). V was trimmed by 1 base and J by 6 bases, leaving 6 bases between them. This CDR3 region has 13 residues. The whole variable domain, filled in from reference TRBV15 and TRBJ2-2, reads DAMVIQNPRYQVTQFGKPVTLSCSQTLNHNVMYWYQQKSSQAPKLLFHYYDKDFNNEADTPDNFQSRRPNTSFCFLDIRSPGLGDTAMYLCATSRARAGELFFGEGSRLTVL.

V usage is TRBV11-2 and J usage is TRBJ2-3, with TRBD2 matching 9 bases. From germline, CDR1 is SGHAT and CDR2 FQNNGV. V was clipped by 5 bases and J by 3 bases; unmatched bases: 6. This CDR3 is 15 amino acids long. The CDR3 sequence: CASSRLAAGTDTQYF. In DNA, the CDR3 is TGTGCCAGCAGCCGACTAGCGGCGGGGACAGATACGCAGTATTTT.

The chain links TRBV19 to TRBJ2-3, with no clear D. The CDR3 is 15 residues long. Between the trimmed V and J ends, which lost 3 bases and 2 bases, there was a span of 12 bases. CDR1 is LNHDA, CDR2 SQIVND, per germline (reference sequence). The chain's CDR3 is CASSMSADPTDTQYF. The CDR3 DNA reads TGTGCCAGTAGTATGAGCGCGGATCCCACAGATACGCAGTATTTT.

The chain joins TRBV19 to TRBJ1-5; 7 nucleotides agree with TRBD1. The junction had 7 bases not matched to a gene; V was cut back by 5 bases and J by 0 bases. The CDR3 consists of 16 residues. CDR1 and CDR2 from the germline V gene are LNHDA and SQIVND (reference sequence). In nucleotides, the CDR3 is TGTGCCAGTAGTCCGGGACAGATCTATAGCAATCAGCCCCAGCATTTT. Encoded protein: CASSPGQIYSNQPQHF.

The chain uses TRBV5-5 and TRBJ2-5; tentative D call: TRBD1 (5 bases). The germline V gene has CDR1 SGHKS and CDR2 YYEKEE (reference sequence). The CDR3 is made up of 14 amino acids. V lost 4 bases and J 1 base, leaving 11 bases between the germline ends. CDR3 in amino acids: CASSPTEPQETQYF. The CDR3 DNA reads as TGTGCCAGCAGCCCGACAGAACCCCAAGAGACCCAGTACTTC. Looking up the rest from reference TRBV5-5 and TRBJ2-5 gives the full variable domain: DAGVTQSPTHLIKTRGQQVTLRCSPISGHKSVSWYQQVLGQGPQFIFQYYEKEERGRGNFPDRFSARQFPNYSSELNVNALLLGDSALYLCASSPTEPQETQYFGPGTRLLVL.

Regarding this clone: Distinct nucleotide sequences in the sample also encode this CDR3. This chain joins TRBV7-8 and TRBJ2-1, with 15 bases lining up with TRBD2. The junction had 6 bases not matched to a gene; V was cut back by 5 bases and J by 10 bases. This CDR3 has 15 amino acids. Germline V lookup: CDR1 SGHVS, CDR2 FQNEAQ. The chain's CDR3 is CASSPGLAGGNEQFF. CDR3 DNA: TGTGCCAGCAGCCCGGGACTAGCGGGAGGCAACGAGCAGTTCTTC.

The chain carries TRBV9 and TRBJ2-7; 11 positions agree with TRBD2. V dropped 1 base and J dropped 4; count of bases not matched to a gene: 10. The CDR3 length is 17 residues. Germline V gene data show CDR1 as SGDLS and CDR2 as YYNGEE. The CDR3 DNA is TGTGCCAGCAGCGTATCGGATAGCGGGAGGGCCAAGTACGAGCAGTACTTC. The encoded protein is CASSVSDSGRAKYEQYF.

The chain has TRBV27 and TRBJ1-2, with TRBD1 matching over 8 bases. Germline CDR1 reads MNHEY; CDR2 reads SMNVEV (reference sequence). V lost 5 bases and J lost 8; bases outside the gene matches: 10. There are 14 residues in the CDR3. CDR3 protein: CASSPQTGVYGYTF. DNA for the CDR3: TGTGCCAGCAGTCCCCAGACAGGGGTATACGGCTACACCTTC.

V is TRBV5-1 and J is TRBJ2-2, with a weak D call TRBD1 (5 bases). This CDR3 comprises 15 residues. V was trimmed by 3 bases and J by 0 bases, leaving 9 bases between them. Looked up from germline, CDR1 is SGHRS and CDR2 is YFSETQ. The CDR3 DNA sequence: TGCGCCAGCAGCTGGGAAGGGGCGAACACCGGGGAGCTGTTTTTT. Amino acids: CASSWEGANTGELFF.

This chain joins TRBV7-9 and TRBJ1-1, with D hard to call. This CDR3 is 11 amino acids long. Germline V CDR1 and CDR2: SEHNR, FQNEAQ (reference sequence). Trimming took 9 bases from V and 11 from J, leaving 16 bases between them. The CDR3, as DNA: TGTGCCAGTGGGGAGGGCAAGTACGCTTTCTTT. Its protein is CASGEGKYAFF.

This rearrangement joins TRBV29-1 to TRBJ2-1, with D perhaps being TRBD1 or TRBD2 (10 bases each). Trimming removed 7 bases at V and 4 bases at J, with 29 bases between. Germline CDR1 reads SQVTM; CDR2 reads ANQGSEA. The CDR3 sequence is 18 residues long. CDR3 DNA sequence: TGCAGCGGGGCGGGGACAGGGGCAGAGCGGGAGGGGTACAATGAGCAGTTCTTC. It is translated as CSGAGTGAEREGYNEQFF.

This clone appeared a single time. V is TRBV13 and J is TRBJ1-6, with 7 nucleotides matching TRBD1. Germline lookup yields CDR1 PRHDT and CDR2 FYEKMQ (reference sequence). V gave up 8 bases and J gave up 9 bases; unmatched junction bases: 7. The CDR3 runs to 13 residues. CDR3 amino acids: CASQQGSSSPLHF. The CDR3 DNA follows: TGTGCCAGCCAACAGGGGAGTAGTTCACCCCTCCACTTT.

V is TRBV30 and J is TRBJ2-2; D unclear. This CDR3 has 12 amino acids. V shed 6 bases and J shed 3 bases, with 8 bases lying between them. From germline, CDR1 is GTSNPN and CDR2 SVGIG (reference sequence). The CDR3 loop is CACLVDTGELFF. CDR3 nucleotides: TGTGCCTGCCTGGTAGACACCGGGGAGCTGTTTTTT. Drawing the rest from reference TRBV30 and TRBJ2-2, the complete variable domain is SQTIHQWPATLVQPVGSPLSLECTVEGTSNPNLYWYRQAAGRGLQLLFYSVGIGQISSEVPQNLSASRPQDRQFILSSKKLLLSDSGFYLCACLVDTGELFFGEGSRLTVL.

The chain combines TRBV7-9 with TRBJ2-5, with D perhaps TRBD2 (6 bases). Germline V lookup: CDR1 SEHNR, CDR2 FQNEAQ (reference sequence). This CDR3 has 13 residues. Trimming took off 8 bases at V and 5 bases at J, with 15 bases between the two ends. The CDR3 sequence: CASRDLPPETQYF. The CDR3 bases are TGTGCCAGCCGGGACTTACCGCCGGAGACCCAGTACTTC.

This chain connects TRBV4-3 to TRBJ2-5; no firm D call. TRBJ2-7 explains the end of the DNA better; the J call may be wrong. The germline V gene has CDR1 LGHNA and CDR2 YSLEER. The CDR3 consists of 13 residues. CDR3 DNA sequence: TGCGCCAGCAGCCAAGATCAGGCCTACGAGCAGTACTTC. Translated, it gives CASSQDQAYEQYF.

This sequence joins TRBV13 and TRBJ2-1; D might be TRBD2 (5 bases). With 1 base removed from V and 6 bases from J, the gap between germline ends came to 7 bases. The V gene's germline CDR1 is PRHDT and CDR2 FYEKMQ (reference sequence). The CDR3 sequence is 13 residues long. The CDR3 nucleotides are TGTGCCAGCAGCTTAGAAGAGGGCAATGAGCAGTTCTTC. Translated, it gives CASSLEEGNEQFF.

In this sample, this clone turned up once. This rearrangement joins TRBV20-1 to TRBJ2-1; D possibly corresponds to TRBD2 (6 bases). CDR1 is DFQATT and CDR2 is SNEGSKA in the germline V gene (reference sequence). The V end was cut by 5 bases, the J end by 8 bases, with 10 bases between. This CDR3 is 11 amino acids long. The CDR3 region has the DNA TGCAGTGCTCGCCGGGACTATGAGCAGTTCTTC. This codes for CSARRDYEQFF.

The CDR3 here is CASSQAGIVYGYTF. DNA of the CDR3: TGCGCCAGCAGCCAAGCGGGGATTGTGTATGGCTACACCTTC. The rearrangement joins TRBV4-1 to TRBJ1-2; no definite D call. The length of the CDR3 is 14 residues. CDR1 and CDR2 (germline): MGHRA, YSYEKL. Deletions cut 1 base from V and 5 bases from J, with 11 bases between.

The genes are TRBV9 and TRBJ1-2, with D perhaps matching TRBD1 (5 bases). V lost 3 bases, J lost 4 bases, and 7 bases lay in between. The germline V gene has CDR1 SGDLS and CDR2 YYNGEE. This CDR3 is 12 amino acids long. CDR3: CASSAGAYGYTF. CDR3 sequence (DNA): TGTGCCAGCAGCGCTGGGGCCTATGGCTACACCTTC.